Below, 10 T cell receptor beta chains from the same sample are listed, as sequenced in a study of T cell repertoires in cytomegalovirus infection. TCRdb re-derived calls from the reads in MiXCR, one entry per CDR3 protein. The sample has around 630,000 distinct CDR3 sequences; 20% to 30% are singletons. Input material: CD8+ T cells from PBMCs. Receptors originate from a human donor in good health (CMV status not recorded). Some clones in this sample may be carry-over from other donors' samples.

This clonotype has more than one count but fewer than ten. This sequence joins TRBV10-1 and TRBJ1-2; D uncertain. The CDR3 is made up of 12 amino acids. The V gene's germline CDR1 is WNHNN and CDR2 SYGVQD (reference sequence). Trimming removed 6 bases from V and 7 bases from J, with 12 bases in between. CDR3 amino acids: CASSGPTGGYTF. The CDR3 DNA reads as TGCGCCAGCAGCGGTCCGACGGGTGGCTACACCTTC.

The chain joins TRBV4-1 to TRBJ1-2; 7 bases line up with TRBD1. The CDR3 has 17 residues. Germline V gene lookup returns CDR1 MGHRA and CDR2 YSYEKL. J lost 4 bases, V lost 0 bases, and 11 bases had no gene match. CDR3 region: CASSQDYLQGGTYGYTF. CDR3 DNA: TGCGCCAGCAGCCAAGACTACCTCCAAGGGGGCACCTATGGCTACACCTTC.

V is TRBV12-3 or TRBV12-4 and J is TRBJ1-1, with D maybe TRBD1 (5 bases). The CDR3 has 13 residues. V was trimmed by 6 bases and J by 3 bases, leaving 11 bases between them. Here the CDR3 DNA reads TGTGCCAGCAGGGGGCTTTGGGACACTGAAGCTTTCTTT. This codes for CASRGLWDTEAFF.

The chain carries TRBV7-9 and TRBJ2-1; no reliable D call. Per the germline V gene, CDR1 is SEHNR and CDR2 is FQNEAQ (reference sequence). CDR3 length equals 12 residues. Trimming took 5 bases from V and 8 from J, leaving 10 bases between them. CDR3: CASSPTGHEQFF. The CDR3 coding sequence is TGTGCCAGCAGCCCGACGGGCCATGAGCAGTTCTTC.

V and J are TRBV2 and TRBJ2-7, with D tentatively TRBD2 (6 bases). Germline lookup yields CDR1 SNHLY and CDR2 FYNNEI. The V end was cut by 4 bases, the J end by 5 bases, with 15 bases between. This CDR3 comprises 14 residues. The CDR3 DNA sequence: TGTGCCAGCAGTGGGAGGGAAGGGTTGGACGAGCAGTACGTC. Translated, it gives CASSGREGLDEQYV.

This chain links TRBV14 with TRBJ1-2, with D possibly matching TRBD1 (5 bases). The germline CDR1 and CDR2 sequences are SGHDN and FVKESK. The V end lost 4 bases, the J end lost 3 bases, and 18 bases lay between the germline ends. This CDR3 is built from 16 residues. CDR3 loop: CASSPLKTGTHYGYTF. CDR3 nucleotides: TGTGCCAGCAGCCCCCTGAAAACCGGGACCCACTATGGCTACACCTTC.

This clonotype was recorded at least ten times. The CDR3: CASSLEGQGATHQPQHF. In DNA form, the CDR3 reads TGTGCCAGCAGCTTAGAGGGACAGGGGGCGACCCATCAGCCCCAGCATTTT. The chain employs TRBV7-8 and TRBJ1-5, with 12 bases that match TRBD1. V was clipped by 1 base and J by 5 bases; unmatched bases: 6. The CDR3 has 17 amino acids. The germline CDR1 and CDR2 sequences are SGHVS and FQNEAQ.

The chain has TRBV12-3 or TRBV12-4 and TRBJ2-3; 9 nucleotides align to TRBD2. The junction had 15 bases not matched to a gene; V was cut back by 5 bases and J by 0 bases. This CDR3 comprises 19 residues. The CDR3 nucleotides read TGTGCCAGCAGTCCGCTCTTTGGGTCTAGCGGGGCTAGCACAGATACGCAGTATTTT. Its protein is CASSPLFGSSGASTDTQYF.

This clonotype has more than one count but fewer than ten. The chain carries TRBV28 and TRBJ2-1; tentatively, D is TRBD1 (7 bases). Germline loops: CDR1 MDHEN, CDR2 SYDVKM. V was shortened by 4 bases and J by 1 base, with 20 bases between the two germline ends. The CDR3 length is 18 residues. The CDR3 loop is CASSSYKEAGQSYNEQFF. For the CDR3, the DNA is TGTGCCAGCAGTTCCTATAAGGAGGCGGGACAGTCCTACAATGAGCAGTTCTTC.

As for this clonotype: At one of its ends the junction is not consistent with the germline gene, which may arise from a read error. The chain joins TRBV27 to TRBJ2-3, with TRBD2 identical over 10 bases. The CDR3 runs 19 residues. CDR1 and CDR2 (germline): MNHEY, SMNVEV (reference sequence). CDR3: CASSLTLAGVALDTDMQYF. In nucleotides, the CDR3 is TGTGCCAGCAGTTTAACCCTAGCGGGGGTGGCCCTTGACACAGATATGCAGTATTTT.